Following are 29 T cell receptor beta chains from one sample sequenced in a study of blood T cell repertoires in COVID-19. The table came from immunoSEQ multiplex PCR; TCRdb's copy has only in-frame clones and leaves some out. Of some 190,000 clones listed, roughly nine tenths are singletons. The sequencing sample was made of peripheral blood. Receptors originate from a man aged 25 to 40 with acute or convalescent COVID-19.

This sequence joins TRBV19 and TRBJ1-6; D uncertain. The CDR3 runs 16 residues. V dropped 3 bases and J dropped 7 bases, with 16 bases sitting between them. The germline CDR1 and CDR2 sequences are LNHDA and SQIVND (reference sequence). The CDR3 nucleotides are TGTGCCAGTAGTATGCTGGGTAGGGCGGGGAATTCACCCCTCCACTTT. It yields the protein CASSMLGRAGNSPLHF.

The rearrangement links TRBV10-2 to TRBJ1-5; no definite D call. CDR1 and CDR2 (germline): WSHSY, SAAADI. The ends were cut back, 8 bases at V and 2 bases at J, with 16 bases in the middle. The CDR3 has 15 residues. CDR3 sequence: CASWGVGSGNQPQHF. The CDR3 DNA sequence: TGCGCCAGCTGGGGTGTCGGGAGCGGCAATCAGCCCCAGCATTTT.

The chain carries TRBV5-1 and TRBJ2-2, with 8 bases matching TRBD2. J was trimmed by 3 bases and V by 1 base; bases with no gene match: 5. In germline, CDR1 is SGHRS, CDR2 YFSETQ. CDR3 size: 16 residues. The DNA of the CDR3 is TGCGCCAGCAGCTTGCTTAGCGGGAAGTACACCGGGGAGCTGTTTTTT. Translation gives CASSLLSGKYTGELFF.

The V and J genes are TRBV28 and TRBJ1-2; a possible D gene is TRBD1 (5 bases). The V end was cut by 6 bases, the J end by 2 bases, with 10 bases between. This CDR3 region has 13 residues. CDR1 is MDHEN, CDR2 SYDVKM, per germline. CDR3 coding DNA: TGTGCCAGCAGCCCCGACAGCAACTATGGCTACACCTTC. Encoded protein: CASSPDSNYGYTF.

This clone was detected only once. CDR3 sequence reads: CASRVQVDEKLFF. The CDR3 DNA sequence: TGTGCCAGCAGGGTGCAGGTTGATGAAAAACTGTTTTTT. V and J are TRBV12-3 or TRBV12-4 and TRBJ1-4; D uncertain. This CDR3 spans 13 amino acids. The V end lost 6 bases, the J end lost 6 bases, and 11 bases lay between the germline ends.

The chain uses TRBV4-1 and TRBJ2-1; TRBD1 agrees at 9 bases. The ends lost 0 bases at V and 9 bases at J; junction bases unmatched: 12. The CDR3 is made up of 17 amino acids. CDR1 is MGHRA and CDR2 is YSYEKL in the germline V gene. CDR3 coding DNA: TGCGCCAGCAGCCAAGACGCGCTAGGGACAGGGAACGGTGAGCAGTTCTTC. Translation: CASSQDALGTGNGEQFF.

This clone was counted only a few times. The chain combines TRBV19 with TRBJ1-1, with D possibly TRBD1 on 6 matching bases. Germline V gives CDR1 LNHDA, CDR2 SQIVND (reference sequence). The CDR3 covers 17 residues. V lost 3 bases and J lost 5, with 22 bases in between. CDR3 amino acids: CASSMLGTGQRWTEAFF. DNA for the CDR3: TGTGCCAGTAGTATGCTTGGTACAGGGCAGAGGTGGACTGAAGCTTTCTTT.

The rearrangement uses TRBV6-6 and TRBJ1-2; perhaps TRBD1 as D (5 bases). In germline, CDR1 is MNHNY, CDR2 SVGAGI (reference sequence). Trimming took off 7 bases at V and 5 bases at J, with 14 bases between the two ends. The CDR3 length is 13 residues. The CDR3 DNA follows: TGTGCCAGCACGGTGGTCGGGGGGTATGGCTACACCTTC. Amino acids: CASTVVGGYGYTF.

This clone was recorded once. The chain employs TRBV20-1 and TRBJ2-7, with D possibly matching TRBD2 (6 bases). Germline-derived CDR1 and CDR2 are DFQATT and SNEGSKA (reference sequence). The V and J ends lost 5 bases and 6 bases respectively, with 11 bases between them. The CDR3 is 11 amino acids. The CDR3 protein is CSARGSGEQYF. As DNA, the CDR3 is TGCAGTGCTCGAGGTAGCGGCGAGCAGTACTTC.

This clone was observed a single time. The chain employs TRBV3-1 (or the pseudogene TRBV3-2) and TRBJ1-3; 7 nucleotides agree with TRBD1. This CDR3 spans 15 amino acids. Germline CDR1 is LGHDT and CDR2 is YNNKEL (reference sequence). The trim removed 6 bases at V and 2 bases at J, leaving 7 bases unmatched. This CDR3 reads CASSPSGGAGNTIYF. CDR3 DNA: TGTGCCAGCAGTCCGTCAGGGGGTGCTGGAAACACCATATATTTT.

The V and J genes are TRBV5-4 and TRBJ2-1, with D perhaps matching TRBD1 (7 bases). V shed 4 bases and J shed 4 bases, with 12 bases lying between them. This CDR3 is 14 amino acids long. CDR1 SGHNT and CDR2 YYREEE come from the germline V gene (reference sequence). The CDR3 region has the DNA TGTGCCAGCAGCGGGGGGACAGAGTACAATGAGCAGTTCTTC. Amino acids: CASSGGTEYNEQFF.

This chain joins TRBV20-1 and TRBJ1-4; D possibly corresponds to TRBD1 (5 bases). Germline V gene data show CDR1 as DFQATT and CDR2 as SNEGSKA (reference sequence). V lost 3 bases to trimming and J lost 8 bases, with 16 bases between them. This CDR3 contains 14 residues. The CDR3 sequence: CSASYGARGEKLFF. CDR3 coding DNA: TGCAGTGCTAGTTACGGGGCCCGGGGGGAAAAACTGTTTTTT.

This sequence joins TRBV25-1 and TRBJ1-3, with D uncertain. The V gene lost 3 bases and the J gene lost 5 bases, with 5 bases spanning the gap. Germline V lookup: CDR1 MGHDK, CDR2 SYGVNS. This CDR3 has 12 amino acids. CDR3 residues: CASSDIRNTIYF. The CDR3 DNA reads TGTGCCAGCAGTGACATCCGAAACACCATATATTTT.

The V gene is TRBV4-1, the J gene TRBJ1-2; D might be TRBD1 (5 bases). Trimming took 4 bases from V and 7 from J, leaving 28 bases between them. The V gene's germline CDR1 is MGHRA and CDR2 YSYEKL. This CDR3 contains 18 residues. The CDR3 spells CASSPPHGEFRGRSGYTF. The CDR3, as DNA: TGCGCCAGCAGCCCCCCACATGGGGAATTTAGGGGTAGGAGTGGCTACACCTTC.

This chain joins TRBV6-5 and TRBJ1-4; no reliable D call. CDR3 size: 13 residues. Germline loops: CDR1 MNHEY, CDR2 SVGAGI. Trimming cost V 8 bases and J 8 bases, with 15 bases left between them. CDR3 in amino acids: CASAERTREKLFF. CDR3 in DNA: TGTGCCAGCGCAGAAAGAACGCGGGAAAAACTGTTTTTT.

This chain links TRBV6-1 with TRBJ1-1; D unclear. Germline loops: CDR1 MNHNS, CDR2 SASEGT. This CDR3 comprises 15 residues. V dropped 3 bases and J dropped 4 bases, with 15 bases sitting between them. The CDR3 DNA follows: TGTGCCAGCAGTGAGTCTTATCTTGCGGGCACTGAAGCTTTCTTT. It yields the protein CASSESYLAGTEAFF.

The genes are TRBV28 and TRBJ1-2; no definite D call. V was shortened by 2 bases and J by 4 bases, with 14 bases between the two germline ends. Germline CDR1 reads MDHEN; CDR2 reads SYDVKM. The CDR3 is made up of 15 amino acids. Here the CDR3 DNA reads TGTGCCAGCAGTTTAGGAGGGAGTTTCAGCTATGGCTACACCTTC. Its protein is CASSLGGSFSYGYTF.

There are a few counts of this clone. J is TRBJ1-6 and V is TRBV4-1; 7 bases are a match to TRBD1. The CDR3 length is 15 residues. Germline V CDR1 and CDR2: MGHRA, YSYEKL. V lost 4 bases, J lost 9 bases, and 9 bases stayed unmatched. The CDR3 region is CASSPDRALSSPLHF. CDR3 nucleotides: TGCGCCAGCAGCCCCGACAGGGCCCTAAGTTCACCCCTCCACTTT.

The chain couples TRBV6-5 to TRBJ2-3; TRBD2 matches at 7 bases. The CDR3 runs to 15 residues. Germline loops: CDR1 MNHEY, CDR2 SVGAGI. V gave up 9 bases and J gave up 3 bases; unmatched junction bases: 12. This CDR3 is CASAWGEGRTDTQYF. CDR3 DNA: TGTGCCAGTGCCTGGGGGGAGGGCCGAACAGATACGCAGTATTTT.

The rearrangement joins TRBV10-2 to TRBJ2-5, with TRBD1 matching 9 bases. The V gene end was trimmed by 7 bases and the J gene end by 5 bases; junction bases not matched to a gene: 8. The germline V gene encodes CDR1 WSHSY and CDR2 SAAADI. The CDR3 consists of 14 residues. The CDR3 sequence: CASIDRGGIETQYF. The DNA for the CDR3 is TGCGCCAGCATCGACAGGGGGGGAATTGAGACCCAGTACTTC.

The gene calls are TRBV10-3 and TRBJ2-1; 10 bases are shared with TRBD1. Germline CDR1 is ENHRY and CDR2 is SYGVKD. The CDR3 runs to 15 residues. V lost 4 bases, J lost 10 bases, and 10 bases stayed unmatched. The chain's CDR3 is CAISVGGQGFGEQFF. The CDR3 nucleotides are TGTGCCATCAGTGTAGGGGGACAGGGGTTCGGGGAGCAGTTCTTC.

The CDR3 DNA follows: TGTGCCAGCAGGTCGACAGCTAACTATGGCTACACCTTC. This sequence encodes CASRSTANYGYTF. The chain combines TRBV6-5 with TRBJ1-2, with a possible D match to TRBD1 (5 bases). The CDR3 totals 13 residues. Trimming stripped 6 bases from V and 0 bases from J, with 8 bases between. Germline assignment: CDR1 MNHEY and CDR2 SVGAGI.

The gene calls are TRBV6-1 and TRBJ2-1; tentatively, D is TRBD2 (6 bases). The V end was cut by 1 base, the J end by 9 bases, with 22 bases between. Germline V CDR1 and CDR2: MNHNS, SASEGT. The CDR3 covers 17 residues. DNA of the CDR3: TGTGCCAGCAGTGAAGGACGGGAGCGGGCCCCCTTCGGTGAGCAGTTCTTC. Translation: CASSEGRERAPFGEQFF.

This chain links TRBV11-2 with TRBJ1-6; D ambiguous. V was shortened by 5 bases and J by 10 bases, with 9 bases between the two germline ends. This CDR3 has 12 residues. Per the germline V gene, CDR1 is SGHAT and CDR2 is FQNNGV. This CDR3 is CASSLTVSPLHF. The CDR3 nucleotides are TGTGCCAGCAGCCTTACGGTGTCACCCCTCCACTTT. The variable domain in full, completed from reference TRBV11-2 and TRBJ1-6, reads EAGVAQSPRYKIIEKRQSVAFWCNPISGHATLYWYQQILGQGPKLLIQFQNNGVVDDSQLPKDRFSAERLKGVDSTLKIQPAKLEDSAVYLCASSLTVSPLHFGNGTRLTVT.

This sequence joins TRBV11-2 and TRBJ2-6; D unresolved. Germline V lookup: CDR1 SGHAT, CDR2 FQNNGV. There are 17 residues in the CDR3. The V gene lost 3 bases and the J gene lost 2 bases, with 14 bases spanning the gap. DNA for the CDR3: TGTGCCAGCAGCTTTAACTATTACCCGACTGGGGCCAACGTCCTGACTTTC. It codes for CASSFNYYPTGANVLTF.

The chain uses TRBV28 and TRBJ2-7, with 7 nucleotides matching TRBD1. This CDR3 is built from 12 residues. CDR1 is MDHEN, CDR2 SYDVKM, per germline. The V gene end was trimmed by 8 bases and the J gene end by 6 bases; junction bases not matched to a gene: 7. The DNA for the CDR3 is TGTGCCAGCTCTACAGGGGACGGCGAGCAGTACTTC. As protein: CASSTGDGEQYF.

The chain links TRBV28 to TRBJ2-7, with TRBD2 as a possible D gene (6 bases). Germline V gene data show CDR1 as MDHEN and CDR2 as SYDVKM. This CDR3 is 16 amino acids long. V lost 6 bases to trimming and J lost 4 bases, with 22 bases between them. The CDR3 DNA sequence: TGTGCCAGCAGCCGCGGGATTGGGAGTAGAGGGTACGAGCAGTACTTC. Translating gives CASSRGIGSRGYEQYF.

The chain combines TRBV5-4 with TRBJ2-2, with D perhaps matching TRBD1 (6 bases). V lost 4 bases, J lost 4 bases, and 17 bases lay in between. The CDR3 runs to 16 residues. Germline CDR1 and CDR2: SGHNT and YYREEE (reference sequence). This chain's CDR3 is CASSRQDRSGTGELFF. CDR3 bases: TGTGCCAGCAGCCGACAGGACCGAAGCGGCACCGGGGAGCTGTTTTTT. Complete variable domain (other parts from reference TRBV5-4 and TRBJ2-2): ETGVTQSPTHLIKTRGQQVTLRCSSQSGHNTVSWYQQALGQGPQFIFQYYREEENGRGNFPPRFSGLQFPNYSSELNVNALELDDSALYLCASSRQDRSGTGELFFGEGSRLTVL.

This chain connects TRBV6-1 to TRBJ1-2; the match to TRBD1 covers 9 bases. V shed 3 bases, J shed 4 bases, and the junction held 3 bases outside the gene matches. The CDR3 is made up of 14 amino acids. Germline CDR1 is MNHNS and CDR2 is SASEGT. DNA for the CDR3: TGTGCCAGCAGTGAGCTACAGGGGGCCTATGGCTACACCTTC. Its translation: CASSELQGAYGYTF.